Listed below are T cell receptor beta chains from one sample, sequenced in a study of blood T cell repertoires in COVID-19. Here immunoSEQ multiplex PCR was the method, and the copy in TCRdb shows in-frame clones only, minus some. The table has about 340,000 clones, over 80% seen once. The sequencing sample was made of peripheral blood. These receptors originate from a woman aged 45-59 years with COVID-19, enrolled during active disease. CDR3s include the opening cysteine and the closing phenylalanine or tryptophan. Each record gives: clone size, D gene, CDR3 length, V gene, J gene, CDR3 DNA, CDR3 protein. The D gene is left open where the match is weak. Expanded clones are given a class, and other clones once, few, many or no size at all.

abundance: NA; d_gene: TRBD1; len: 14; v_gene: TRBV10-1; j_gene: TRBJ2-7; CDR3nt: TGCGCCAGCATTAGGGACAGCCGAACCTACGAGCAGTACTTC; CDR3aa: CASIRDSRTYEQYF
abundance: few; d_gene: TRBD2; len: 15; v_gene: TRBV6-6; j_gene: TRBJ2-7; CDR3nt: TGTGCCAGCAGACCCGGACTAGCTCTCTCCTACGAGCAGTACTTC; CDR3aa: CASRPGLALSYEQYF
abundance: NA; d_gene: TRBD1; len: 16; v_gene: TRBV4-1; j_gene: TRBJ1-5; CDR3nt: TGCGCCAGCAGCCGCATAGGACAGGGAGCGAATGAGCCCCAGCATTTT; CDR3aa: CASSRIGQGANEPQHF
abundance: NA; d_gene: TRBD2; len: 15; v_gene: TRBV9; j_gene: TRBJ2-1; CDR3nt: TGTGCCAGCAGCGATCCGGGACTAGGGGGTAGTGAGCAGTTCTTC; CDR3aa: CASSDPGLGGSEQFF
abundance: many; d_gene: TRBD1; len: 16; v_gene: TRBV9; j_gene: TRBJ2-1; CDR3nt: TGTGCCAGCAGGGGACAGGGAGGGAACTCCTACAATGAGCAGTTCTTC; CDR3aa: CASRGQGGNSYNEQFF
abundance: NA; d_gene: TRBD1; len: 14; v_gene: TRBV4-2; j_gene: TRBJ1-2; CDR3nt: TGTGCCAGCAGCCGAGCAGGGGGCGACTATGGCTACACCTTC; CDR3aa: CASSRAGGDYGYTF
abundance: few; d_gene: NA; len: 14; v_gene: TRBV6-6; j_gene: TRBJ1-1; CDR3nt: TGTGCCAGCAGTTACTCGGGCAGTGAGAATGAAGCTTTCTTT; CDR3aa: CASSYSGSENEAFF
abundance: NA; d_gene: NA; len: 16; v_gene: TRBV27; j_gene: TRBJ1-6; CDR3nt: TGTGCCAGCAGTTTATCCGGGGGGCGGAATAATTCACCCCTCCACTTT; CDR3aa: CASSLSGGRNNSPLHF
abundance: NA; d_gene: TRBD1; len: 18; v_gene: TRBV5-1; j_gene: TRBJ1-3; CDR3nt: TGCGCCAGCAGCTTGGGGGACAGGGAGGCGATCTCTGGAAACACCATATATTTT; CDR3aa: CASSLGDREAISGNTIYF
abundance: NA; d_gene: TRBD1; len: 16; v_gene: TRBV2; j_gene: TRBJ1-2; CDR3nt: TGTGCCAGCAGTGAAGCTACGAGAAACAGGGGGAATGGCTACACCTTC; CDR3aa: CASSEATRNRGNGYTF
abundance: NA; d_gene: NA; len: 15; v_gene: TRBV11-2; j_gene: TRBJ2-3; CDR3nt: TGTGCCAGCAGCTTACCAGGACAGTCCACAGATACGCAGTATTTT; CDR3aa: CASSLPGQSTDTQYF
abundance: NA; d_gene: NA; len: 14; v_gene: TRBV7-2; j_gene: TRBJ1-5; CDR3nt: TGTGCCAGCAGCTTAGATCGGGTCTATCAGCCCCAGCATTTT; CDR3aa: CASSLDRVYQPQHF
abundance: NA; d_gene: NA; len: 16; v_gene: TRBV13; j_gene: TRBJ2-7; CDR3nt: TGTGCCAGCAGCTCTCGACCGGGACAGAGGGGAGGCCAGCAGTACTTC; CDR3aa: CASSSRPGQRGGQQYF
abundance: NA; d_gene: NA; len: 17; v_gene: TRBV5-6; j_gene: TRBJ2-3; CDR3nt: TGTGCCAGCAGCTTGGTTTTGGGCCAGGGGCTCACAGATACGCAGTATTTT; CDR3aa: CASSLVLGQGLTDTQYF
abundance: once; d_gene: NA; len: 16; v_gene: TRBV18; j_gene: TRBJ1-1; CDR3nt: TGTGCCAGCTCACTCGGGAAGGGTGGAGTGAACACTGAAGCTTTCTTT; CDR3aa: CASSLGKGGVNTEAFF
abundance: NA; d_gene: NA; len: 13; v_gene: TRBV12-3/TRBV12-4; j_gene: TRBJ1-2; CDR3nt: TGTGCCAGCAGTTTCTCTCCCGGGGATGGCTACACCTTC; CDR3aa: CASSFSPGDGYTF
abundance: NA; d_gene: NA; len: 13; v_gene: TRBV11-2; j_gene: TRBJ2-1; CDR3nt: TGTGCCAGCAGCTCGCTCCTGTACGGTGAGCAGTTCTTC; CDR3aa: CASSSLLYGEQFF
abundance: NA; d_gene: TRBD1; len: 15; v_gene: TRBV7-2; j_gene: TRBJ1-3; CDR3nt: TGTGCCAGCAGCTCGGGACAGCCGGGTTCGAGCACCATATATTTT; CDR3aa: CASSSGQPGSSTIYF
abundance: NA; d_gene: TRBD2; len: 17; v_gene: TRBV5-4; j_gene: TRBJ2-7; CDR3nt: TGTGCCAGCAGCTTGGTTTCACTAGCGGGGGTGGCCTACGAGCAGTACTTC; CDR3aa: CASSLVSLAGVAYEQYF
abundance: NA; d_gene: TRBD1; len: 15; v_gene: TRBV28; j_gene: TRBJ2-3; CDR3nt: TGTGCCAGCAGCCTCGGGACAGGGCAGGCAGATACGCAGTATTTT; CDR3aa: CASSLGTGQADTQYF
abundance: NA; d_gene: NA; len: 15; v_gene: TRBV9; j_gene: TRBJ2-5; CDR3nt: TGTGCCAGCAGCCCCTGGGACACCCAACAAGAGACCCAGTACTTC; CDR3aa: CASSPWDTQQETQYF
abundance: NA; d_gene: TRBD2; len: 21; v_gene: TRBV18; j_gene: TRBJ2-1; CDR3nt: TGTGCCAGCTCATCATCCATCTTTAGGGGCGGGACTAGCGGGAAGTACAATGAGCAGTTCTTC; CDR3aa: CASSSSIFRGGTSGKYNEQFF
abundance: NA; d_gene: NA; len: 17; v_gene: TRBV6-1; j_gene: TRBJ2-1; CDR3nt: TGTGCCAGCAGTGAAGGTCTTCCGGGGTCCATTTTGGATGAGCAGTTCTTC; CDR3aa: CASSEGLPGSILDEQFF
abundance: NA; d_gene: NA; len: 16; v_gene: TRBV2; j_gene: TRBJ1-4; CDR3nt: TGTGCCAGCAGTGAAAGGGGAAGACAGGTTGGGAGAAAACTGTTTTTT; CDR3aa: CASSERGRQVGRKLFF
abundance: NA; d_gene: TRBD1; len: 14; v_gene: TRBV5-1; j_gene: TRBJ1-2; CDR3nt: TGCGCCAGCGGAGCCACCGGGACAGGGAGTGGCTACACCTTC; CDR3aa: CASGATGTGSGYTF
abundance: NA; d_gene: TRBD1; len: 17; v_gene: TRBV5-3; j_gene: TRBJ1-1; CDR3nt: TGTGCCAGAAGAAAAGGACAGGGAAGGAGGTGGAACACTGAAGCTTTCTTT; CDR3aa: CARRKGQGRRWNTEAFF
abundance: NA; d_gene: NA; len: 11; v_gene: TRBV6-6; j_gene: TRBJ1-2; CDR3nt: TGTGCCAGCAGTCTTCTTCTTGGCTACACCTTC; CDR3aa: CASSLLLGYTF
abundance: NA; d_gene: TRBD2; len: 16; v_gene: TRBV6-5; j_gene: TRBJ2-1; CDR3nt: TGTGCCAGCAGTTTTCGACCGGGACTAGCCGACAATGAGCAGTTCTTC; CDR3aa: CASSFRPGLADNEQFF
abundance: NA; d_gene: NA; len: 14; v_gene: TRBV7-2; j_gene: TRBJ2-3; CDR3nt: TGTGCCAGCAGCTTAGGACAGACTACAGATACGCAGTATTTT; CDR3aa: CASSLGQTTDTQYF
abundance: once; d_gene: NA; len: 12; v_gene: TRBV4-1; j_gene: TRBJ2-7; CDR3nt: TGCGCCAGCAGCCAAGATCTCTACGAGCAGTACTTC; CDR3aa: CASSQDLYEQYF
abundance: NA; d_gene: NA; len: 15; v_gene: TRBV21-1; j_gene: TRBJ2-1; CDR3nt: TGTGCCACTTACTTGACTAGCGGGAGGGAAGATGAGCAGTTCTTC; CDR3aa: CATYLTSGREDEQFF